This TCR beta chain was recorded in a study of control samples from healthy donors and cancer patients. TCRdb's table, derived via immunoSEQ multiplex PCR, lists solely in-frame clones and lacks some. The data hold 100,000 to 150,000 clones, with around 92% observed a single time. The length of the CDR3 is 15 residues. Trimming stripped 6 bases from V and 0 bases from J, with 9 bases between. The germline CDR1 and CDR2 sequences are MNHEY and SVGEGT. Sequences were obtained from PBMCs. This rearrangement joins TRBV6-2 or TRBV6-3 to TRBJ2-6; D is possibly TRBD2 (6 bases). This sequence was found in an elderly man with head and neck cancer. The CDR3 loop is CASSHGGSGANVLTF. The CDR3 DNA reads TGTGCCAGCAGCCACGGGGGCTCTGGGGCCAACGTCCTGACTTTC.